These T cell receptor beta chains were read from a single sample in a study of T cells in Graves' hyperthyroidism and ophthalmopathy. TCRdb called the multiplex PCR reads again in MiXCR, with one record for every CDR3 protein. The sample shows about 200,000 distinct CDR3 sequences, about a sixth of them seen only once. The material sequenced was blood. These receptors all stem from a man between 35 and 55 years old with Graves' hyperthyroidism. CDR3s include the opening cysteine and the closing phenylalanine or tryptophan. A D gene is named only where the DNA matches it firmly. Only some rows state a clone size, as once, few, many or a class for expanded clones.

D gene	V gene	J gene	clone size	CDR3 length	CDR3 DNA	CDR3 protein
.	TRBV27	TRBJ1-2	.	14	TGTGCCAGCAGTTTGGGGAGAACTAACTATGGCTACACCTTC	CASSLGRTNYGYTF
.	TRBV5-6	TRBJ2-5	.	15	TGTGCCAGCAGCTTCGGTCGCAGGCGGCAAGAGACCCAGTACTTC	CASSFGRRRQETQYF
.	TRBV20-1	TRBJ1-2	many	13	TGCAGTGCTACCCCCTGGCAGGGTAATGGCTACACCTTC	CSATPWQGNGYTF
TRBD2	TRBV5-1	TRBJ2-2	many	17	TGCGCCAGCAGTCCCGGACGGCGGGGGAGAGACACCGGGGAGCTGTTTTTT	CASSPGRRGRDTGELFF
TRBD1	TRBV3-1	TRBJ2-5	.	14	TGTGCCAGCAGCCAAACGGACAGGGAAGGGACCCAGTACTTC	CASSQTDREGTQYF
.	TRBV18	TRBJ2-5	many	10	TGTGCCGCCCCAGGAGAGACCCAGTACTTC	CAAPGETQYF
.	TRBV11-2	TRBJ2-7	many	15	TGTGCCAGCAGCTCGGAGGGGGCAGGGAACTACGAGCAGTACTTC	CASSSEGAGNYEQYF
.	TRBV11-2	TRBJ2-7	many	16	TGTGCCAGCAGCTTGGGGGACGTGGCCAGAGACTACGAGCAGTACTTC	CASSLGDVARDYEQYF
.	TRBV5-6	TRBJ2-2	.	14	TGTGCCAGCAGCTGGACTACGAACACCGGGGAGCTGTTTTTT	CASSWTTNTGELFF
TRBD1	TRBV7-9	TRBJ1-1	many	13	TGTGCCAGCAGCCCAGGACAGGTCCCGGGGGCTTTCTTT	CASSPGQVPGAFF
.	TRBV18	TRBJ2-7	many	12	TGTGCCAGCTCACCAAATCAAGGCGAGCAGTACTTC	CASSPNQGEQYF
.	TRBV6-1	TRBJ2-6	many	14	TGTGCCAGCAGCATCGCCTCTGGGGCCAACGTCCTGACTTTC	CASSIASGANVLTF
.	TRBV7-2	TRBJ2-3	many	16	TGTGCCAGCAGCTTCATTCGGTATAGCGGCACAGATACGCAGTATTTT	CASSFIRYSGTDTQYF
TRBD1	TRBV30	TRBJ1-2	many	14	TGTGCCTGGAACGGGGACAGTAAACACTATGGCTACACCTTC	CAWNGDSKHYGYTF
.	TRBV4-1	TRBJ1-6	.	15	TGCGCCAGCAGCCAAGACGCCACCTATAATTCACCCCTCCACTTT	CASSQDATYNSPLHF
TRBD1	TRBV7-8	TRBJ1-5	.	17	TGTGCCAGCAGCTCCAACCCCGGGACAGGGGGCCGAGAGACCCAGCATTTT	CASSSNPGTGGRETQHF
.	TRBV25-1	TRBJ1-1	.	14	TGTGCCAGCAACCGCGGGCAGGCGGAAACTGAAGCTTTCTTT	CASNRGQAETEAFF